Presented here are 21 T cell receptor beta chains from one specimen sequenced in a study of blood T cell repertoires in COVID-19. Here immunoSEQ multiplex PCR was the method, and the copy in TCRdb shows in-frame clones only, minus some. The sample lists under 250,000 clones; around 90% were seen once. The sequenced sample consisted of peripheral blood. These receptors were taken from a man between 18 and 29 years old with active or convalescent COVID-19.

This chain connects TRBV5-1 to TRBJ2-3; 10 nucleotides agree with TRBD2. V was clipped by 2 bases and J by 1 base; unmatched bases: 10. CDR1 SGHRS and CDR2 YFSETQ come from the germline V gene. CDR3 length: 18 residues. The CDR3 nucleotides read TGCGCCAGCAGCTTCGAGCTAGCGGGGGTCCGGGGCACAGATACGCAGTATTTT. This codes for CASSFELAGVRGTDTQYF.

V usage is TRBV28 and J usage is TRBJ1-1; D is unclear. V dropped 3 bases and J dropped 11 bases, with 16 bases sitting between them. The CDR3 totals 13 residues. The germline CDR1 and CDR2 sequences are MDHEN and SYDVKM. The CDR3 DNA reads TGTGCCAGCAGTTTCCACAGTTCGAAAAGGGCTTTCTTT. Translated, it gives CASSFHSSKRAFF.

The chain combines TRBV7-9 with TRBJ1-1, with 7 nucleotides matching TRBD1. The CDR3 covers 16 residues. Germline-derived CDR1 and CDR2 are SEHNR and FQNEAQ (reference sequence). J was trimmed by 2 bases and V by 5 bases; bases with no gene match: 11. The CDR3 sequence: CASSLRQGLLNTEAFF. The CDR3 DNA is TGTGCCAGCAGCCTTAGACAGGGCCTATTAAACACTGAAGCTTTCTTT.

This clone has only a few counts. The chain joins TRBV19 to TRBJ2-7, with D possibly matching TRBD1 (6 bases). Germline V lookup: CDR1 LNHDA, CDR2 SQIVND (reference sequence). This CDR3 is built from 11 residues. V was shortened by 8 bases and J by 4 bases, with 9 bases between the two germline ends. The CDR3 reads CASSQGYEQYF. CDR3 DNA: TGTGCCAGTTCACAGGGTTACGAGCAGTACTTC.

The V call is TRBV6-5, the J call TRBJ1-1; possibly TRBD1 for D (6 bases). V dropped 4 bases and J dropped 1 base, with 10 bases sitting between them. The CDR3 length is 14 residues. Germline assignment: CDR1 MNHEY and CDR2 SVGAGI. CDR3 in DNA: TGTGCCAGCAGTTCACAGGGAGAGAACACTGAAGCTTTCTTT. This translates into CASSSQGENTEAFF.

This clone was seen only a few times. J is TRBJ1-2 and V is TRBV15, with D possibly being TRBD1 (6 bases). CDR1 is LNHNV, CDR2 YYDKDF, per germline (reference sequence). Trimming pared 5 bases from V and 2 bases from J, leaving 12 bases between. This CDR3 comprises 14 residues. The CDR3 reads CATSPHGQNYGYTF. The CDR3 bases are TGTGCCACCAGCCCCCACGGACAGAACTATGGCTACACCTTC.

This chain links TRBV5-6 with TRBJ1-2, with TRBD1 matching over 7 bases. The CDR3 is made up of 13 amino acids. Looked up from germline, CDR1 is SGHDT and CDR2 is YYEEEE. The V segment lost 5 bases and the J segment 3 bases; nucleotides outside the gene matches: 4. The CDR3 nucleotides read TGTGCCAGCAGGGAGGGACAGCACTATGGCTACACCTTC. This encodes CASREGQHYGYTF.

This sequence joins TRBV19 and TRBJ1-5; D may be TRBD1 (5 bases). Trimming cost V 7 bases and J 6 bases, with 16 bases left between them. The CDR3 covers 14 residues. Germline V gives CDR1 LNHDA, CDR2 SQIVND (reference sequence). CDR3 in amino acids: CASTSRGVAQPQHF. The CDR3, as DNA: TGTGCCAGTACCTCGCGGGGGGTGGCTCAGCCCCAGCATTTT. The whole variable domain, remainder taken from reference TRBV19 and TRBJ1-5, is DGGITQSPKYLFRKEGQNVTLSCEQNLNHDAMYWYRQDPGQGLRLIYYSQIVNDFQKGDIAEGYSVSREKKESFPLTVTSAQKNPTAFYLCASTSRGVAQPQHFGDGTRLSIL.

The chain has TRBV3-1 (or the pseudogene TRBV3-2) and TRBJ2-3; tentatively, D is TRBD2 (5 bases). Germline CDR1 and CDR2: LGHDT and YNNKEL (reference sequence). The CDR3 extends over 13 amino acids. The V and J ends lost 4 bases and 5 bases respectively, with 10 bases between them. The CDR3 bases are TGTGCCAGCAGCCGCGCAACTAGAGATACGCAGTATTTT. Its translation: CASSRATRDTQYF.

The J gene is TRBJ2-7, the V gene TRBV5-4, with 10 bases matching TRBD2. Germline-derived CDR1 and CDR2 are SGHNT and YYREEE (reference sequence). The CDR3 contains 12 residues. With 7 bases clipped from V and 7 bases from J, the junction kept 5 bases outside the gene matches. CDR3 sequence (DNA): TGTGCCAGCCGCCAACTAGCGGGAGAGCAGTACTTC. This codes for CASRQLAGEQYF.

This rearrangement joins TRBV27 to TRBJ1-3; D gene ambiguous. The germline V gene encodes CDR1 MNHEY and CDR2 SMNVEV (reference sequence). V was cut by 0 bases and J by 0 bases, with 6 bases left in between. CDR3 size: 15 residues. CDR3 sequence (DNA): TGTGCCAGCAGTTTATCTCGGTACTCTGGAAACACCATATATTTT. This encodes CASSLSRYSGNTIYF.

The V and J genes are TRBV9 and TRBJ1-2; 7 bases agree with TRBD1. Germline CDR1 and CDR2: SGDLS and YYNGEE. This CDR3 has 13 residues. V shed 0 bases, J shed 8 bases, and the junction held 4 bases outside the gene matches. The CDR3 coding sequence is TGTGCCAGCAGCGTAGTTGAGGGGGCCGGCTACACCTTC. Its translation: CASSVVEGAGYTF.

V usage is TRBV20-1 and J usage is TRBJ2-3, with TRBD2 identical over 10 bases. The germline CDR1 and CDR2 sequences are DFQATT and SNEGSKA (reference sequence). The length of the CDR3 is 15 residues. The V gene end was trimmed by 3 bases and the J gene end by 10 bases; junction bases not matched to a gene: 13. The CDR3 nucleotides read TGCAGTGCTAGTCCGCGAGCGGGGGGGCTAGGGGCGCAGTATTTT. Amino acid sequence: CSASPRAGGLGAQYF.

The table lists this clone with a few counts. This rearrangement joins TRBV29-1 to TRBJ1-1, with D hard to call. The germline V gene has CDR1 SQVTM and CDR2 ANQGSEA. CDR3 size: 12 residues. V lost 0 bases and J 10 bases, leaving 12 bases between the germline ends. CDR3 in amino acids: CSVEDRRRPAFF. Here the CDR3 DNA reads TGCAGCGTTGAAGATCGGCGCAGGCCAGCTTTCTTT.

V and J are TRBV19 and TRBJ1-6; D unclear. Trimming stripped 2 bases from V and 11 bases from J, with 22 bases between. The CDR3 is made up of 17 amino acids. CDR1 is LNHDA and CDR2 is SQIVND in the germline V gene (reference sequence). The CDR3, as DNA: TGTGCCAGTAGTATACTCTCCACACTAACCTTCTATCCACCCCTCCACTTT. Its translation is CASSILSTLTFYPPLHF. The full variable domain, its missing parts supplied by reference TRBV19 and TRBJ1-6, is DGGITQSPKYLFRKEGQNVTLSCEQNLNHDAMYWYRQDPGQGLRLIYYSQIVNDFQKGDIAEGYSVSREKKESFPLTVTSAQKNPTAFYLCASSILSTLTFYPPLHFGNGTRLTVT.

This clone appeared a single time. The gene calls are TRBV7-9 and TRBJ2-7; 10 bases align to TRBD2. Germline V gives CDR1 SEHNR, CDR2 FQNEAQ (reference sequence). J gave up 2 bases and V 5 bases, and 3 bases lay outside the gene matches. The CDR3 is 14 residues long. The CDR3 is CASSQLAGTYEQYF. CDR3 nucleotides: TGTGCCAGCAGCCAACTAGCGGGAACCTACGAGCAGTACTTC. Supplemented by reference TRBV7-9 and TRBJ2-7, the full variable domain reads DTGVSQNPRHKITKRGQNVTFRCDPISEHNRLYWYRQTLGQGPEFLTYFQNEAQLEKSRLLSDRFSAERPKGSFSTLEIQRTEQGDSAMYLCASSQLAGTYEQYFGPGTRLTVT.

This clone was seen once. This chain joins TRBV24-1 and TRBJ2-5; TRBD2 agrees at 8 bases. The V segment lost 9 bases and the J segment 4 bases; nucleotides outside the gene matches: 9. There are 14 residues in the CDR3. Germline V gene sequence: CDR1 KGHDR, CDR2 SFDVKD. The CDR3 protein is CATPPGGGPETQYF. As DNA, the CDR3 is TGTGCCACCCCCCCCGGGGGGGGGCCAGAGACCCAGTACTTC.

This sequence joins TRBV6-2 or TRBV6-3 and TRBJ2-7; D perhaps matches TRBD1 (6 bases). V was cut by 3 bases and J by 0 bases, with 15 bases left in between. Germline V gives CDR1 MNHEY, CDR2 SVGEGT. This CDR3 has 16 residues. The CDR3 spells CASSYWQGTISYEQYF. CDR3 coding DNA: TGTGCCAGCAGTTATTGGCAGGGGACAATCTCCTACGAGCAGTACTTC.

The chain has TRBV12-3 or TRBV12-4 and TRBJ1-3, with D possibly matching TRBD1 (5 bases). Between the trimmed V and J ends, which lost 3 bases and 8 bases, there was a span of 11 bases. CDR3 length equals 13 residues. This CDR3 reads CASSFLGTDTIYF. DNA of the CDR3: TGTGCCAGCAGTTTCCTGGGGACTGACACCATATATTTT.

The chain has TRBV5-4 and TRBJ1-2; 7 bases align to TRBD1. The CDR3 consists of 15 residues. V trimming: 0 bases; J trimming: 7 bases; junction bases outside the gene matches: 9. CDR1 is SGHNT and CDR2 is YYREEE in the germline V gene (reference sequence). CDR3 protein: CASSLVDRDAAGYTF. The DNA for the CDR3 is TGTGCCAGCAGCTTGGTTGACAGGGATGCCGCTGGCTACACCTTC.

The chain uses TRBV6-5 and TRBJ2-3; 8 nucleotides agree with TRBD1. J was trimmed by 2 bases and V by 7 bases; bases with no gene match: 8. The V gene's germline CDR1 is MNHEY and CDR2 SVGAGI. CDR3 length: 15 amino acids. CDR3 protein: CASTDGQGATDTQYF. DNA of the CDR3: TGTGCCAGCACCGACGGACAGGGCGCCACAGATACGCAGTATTTT.